These 24 T cell receptor beta chains share one sample of origin, sequenced in a study of blood T cell repertoires in COVID-19. Repertoires were generated with immunoSEQ multiplex PCR, while TCRdb's copy carries only in-frame clones and drops some. The table lists around 140,000 clones, more than 60% of them singletons. The source material was peripheral blood. These receptors came from a woman between 50 and 59 years old with active or convalescent COVID-19.

The chain carries TRBV14 and TRBJ2-5; 9 nucleotides agree with TRBD1. The CDR3 loop spans 15 amino acids. V lost 10 bases and J lost 2; bases outside the gene matches: 11. Germline V CDR1 and CDR2: SGHDN, FVKESK. The DNA of the CDR3 is TGTGCCATCAGTACAGACGACAGGGGGCAAGAGACCCAGTACTTC. Translated: CAISTDDRGQETQYF.

This clone was recorded a few times. This chain joins TRBV6-5 and TRBJ1-2, with no clear D. The V gene's germline CDR1 is MNHEY and CDR2 SVGAGI. V lost 7 bases to trimming and J lost 0 bases, with 15 bases between them. This CDR3 comprises 15 residues. The CDR3 is CASNTLAQANYGYTF. The CDR3 DNA follows: TGTGCCAGCAATACTCTGGCCCAGGCTAACTATGGCTACACCTTC.

This clone has more than one count but fewer than ten. V usage is TRBV11-2 and J usage is TRBJ1-5; TRBD1 matches 7 bases. Per germline, CDR1 SGHAT and CDR2 FQNNGV. The length of the CDR3 is 18 residues. Trimming cost V 5 bases and J 2 bases; bases outside gene matches: 15. As DNA, the CDR3 is TGTGCCAGCAGCCCCCATGGGAGACAGGGTTTATGCAATCAGCCCCAGCATTTT. It codes for CASSPHGRQGLCNQPQHF.

This chain joins TRBV7-9 and TRBJ2-7; no reliable D call. The CDR3 runs 16 residues. Deletions cut 5 bases from V and 0 bases from J, with 17 bases between. In germline, CDR1 is SEHNR, CDR2 FQNEAQ (reference sequence). CDR3 sequence reads: CASSQKGGESSYEQYF. The CDR3 DNA reads TGTGCCAGCAGCCAAAAAGGCGGAGAGAGCTCCTACGAGCAGTACTTC.

This clone has just a few counts. The chain combines TRBV27 with TRBJ1-1, with D perhaps TRBD1 (6 bases). Trimming cost V 3 bases and J 4 bases, with 21 bases left between them. This CDR3 region has 17 residues. Germline V lookup: CDR1 MNHEY, CDR2 SMNVEV (reference sequence). CDR3 sequence (DNA): TGTGCCAGCAGTTTCGGCCTAATCAGGGGAGACGGCACTGAAGCTTTCTTT. Its translation is CASSFGLIRGDGTEAFF.

This clone was recorded a few times. V and J are TRBV11-3 and TRBJ2-2; D is ambiguous. The CDR3 length is 13 residues. Per the germline V gene, CDR1 is SGHNT and CDR2 is YENEEA. Trimming stripped 3 bases from V and 8 bases from J, with 10 bases between. For the CDR3, the DNA is TGTGCCAGCAGCTTCACGGCGGCGGGGGAGCTGTTTTTT. It is translated as CASSFTAAGELFF.

The chain combines TRBV6-2 or TRBV6-3 with TRBJ2-7, with 11 bases fitting TRBD1. Trimming at V came to 4 bases and at J to 6 bases, leaving 2 bases not matched to a gene. This CDR3 is 13 amino acids long. Germline assignment: CDR1 MNHEY and CDR2 SVGEGT. The CDR3 reads CASSFGTGGEQYF. CDR3 in DNA: TGTGCCAGCAGTTTTGGGACAGGGGGCGAGCAGTACTTC.

The V and J genes are TRBV24-1 and TRBJ2-7, with 10 bases lining up with TRBD2. The J segment lost 0 bases and the V segment lost 3 bases, leaving 7 bases of the junction unmatched. Germline assignment: CDR1 KGHDR and CDR2 SFDVKD. CDR3 size: 17 residues. The CDR3 DNA is TGTGCCACCAGTGATCGAGATAGCGGGGGGAGCTCCTACGAGCAGTACTTC. Amino acids: CATSDRDSGGSSYEQYF.

This clone was seen once. The J gene is TRBJ1-3, the V gene TRBV3-1 (or the pseudogene TRBV3-2), with 9 bases fitting TRBD1. Germline-derived CDR1 and CDR2 are LGHDT and YNNKEL (reference sequence). The CDR3 runs to 18 residues. J lost 4 bases, V lost 2 bases, and 12 bases had no gene match. CDR3 nucleotide sequence: TGTGCCAGCAGCCAAAGGGCTGGGACAGGGACGGTGGGAAACACCATATATTTT. It yields the protein CASSQRAGTGTVGNTIYF.

This clone has a count of ten or more. The chain recombines TRBV7-3 with TRBJ2-2; no firm D call. CDR1 SGHTA and CDR2 FQGTGA come from the germline V gene. CDR3 length: 14 residues. The V gene lost 2 bases and the J gene lost 4 bases, with 8 bases spanning the gap. CDR3: CASSLGPVTGELFF. The CDR3 region has the DNA TGTGCCAGCAGCTTAGGCCCAGTCACCGGGGAGCTGTTTTTT.

The rearrangement uses TRBV11-1 and TRBJ2-7; D unresolved. Looked up from germline, CDR1 is SGHAT and CDR2 is FQDESV (reference sequence). The CDR3 extends over 14 amino acids. V dropped 7 bases and J dropped 0 bases, with 13 bases sitting between them. The CDR3 nucleotides read TGTGCCAGCACCAAAGAAGCCTTCTCCTACGAGCAGTACTTC. Translation gives CASTKEAFSYEQYF.

Concerning this clone: A junction boundary mismatches the germline segment, possibly from a read error. V usage is TRBV7-7 and J usage is TRBJ2-5, with D possibly matching TRBD2 (5 bases). The CDR3 extends over 13 amino acids. Germline CDR1 is SSHAT and CDR2 is FNYEAQ (reference sequence). DNA for the CDR3: TGTGCTAGCAGCTTAGAGGAGGAAGAGACCCAGTACTTC. Protein sequence: CASSLEEEETQYF.

The DNA for the CDR3 is TGTGCCAGCAGCAGGGACAGGGACTATGGCTACACCTTC. As protein: CASSRDRDYGYTF. This chain connects TRBV2 to TRBJ1-2; 9 nucleotides match TRBD1. CDR1 is SNHLY and CDR2 is FYNNEI in the germline V gene. V dropped 6 bases and J dropped 3; count of bases not matched to a gene: 2. This CDR3 spans 13 amino acids.

The chain recombines TRBV11-3 with TRBJ2-3; no definite D call. This CDR3 region has 15 residues. V lost 1 base and J lost 4, with 12 bases in between. CDR1 SGHNT and CDR2 YENEEA come from the germline V gene. CDR3 sequence (DNA): TGTGCCAGCAGCTTAGCTAATAGTGTAGCAGATACGCAGTATTTT. Translation: CASSLANSVADTQYF.

V usage is TRBV6-2 or TRBV6-3 and J usage is TRBJ2-3; possible D gene TRBD1, 6 bases. CDR1 and CDR2 (germline): MNHEY, SVGEGT. Trimming took 2 bases from V and 1 from J, leaving 16 bases between them. The CDR3 sequence is 17 residues long. The CDR3 coding sequence is TGTGCCAGCAGTTACGAAACAGGGTATAGCGGCACAGATACGCAGTATTTT. Translating it yields CASSYETGYSGTDTQYF.

CDR3 in amino acids: CASTSPGGREQYF. Here the CDR3 DNA reads TGTGCCAGCACATCTCCAGGGGGACGGGAGCAGTACTTC. The chain couples TRBV12-3 or TRBV12-4 to TRBJ2-7; 7 bases line up with TRBD1. J was trimmed by 7 bases and V by 7 bases; bases with no gene match: 10. The CDR3 totals 13 residues.

The rearrangement links TRBV7-3 to TRBJ1-1; D is unresolved. With 6 bases removed from V and 4 bases from J, the gap between germline ends came to 15 bases. The CDR3 runs 14 residues. Germline V CDR1 and CDR2: SGHTA, FQGTGA. The DNA of the CDR3 is TGTGCCAGCAGGGTTGGCGGGGAGTCCACTGAAGCTTTCTTT. As protein: CASRVGGESTEAFF.

This clone was found a few times. The chain couples TRBV28 to TRBJ1-6; 10 bases match TRBD1. The trim removed 6 bases at V and 7 bases at J, leaving 6 bases unmatched. The CDR3 loop spans 15 amino acids. Per germline, CDR1 MDHEN and CDR2 SYDVKM. The CDR3 reads CASRTGQGDNSPLHF. CDR3 DNA: TGTGCCAGCAGGACAGGACAGGGGGACAATTCACCCCTCCACTTT.

The gene calls are TRBV25-1 and TRBJ1-1; 10 bases map to TRBD1. Germline V lookup: CDR1 MGHDK, CDR2 SYGVNS. Unmatched junction bases numbered 4, after V lost 7 bases and J lost 5 bases. The CDR3 is 13 amino acids. In DNA, the CDR3 is TGTGCCAGCAAGGGACAGGGGAGAACTGAAGCTTTCTTT. Protein product: CASKGQGRTEAFF.

The chain couples TRBV14 to TRBJ1-4, with a weak D call TRBD1 (5 bases). This CDR3 has 13 amino acids. Trimming stripped 0 bases from V and 12 bases from J, with 11 bases between. Germline V gene lookup returns CDR1 SGHDN and CDR2 FVKESK. CDR3 coding DNA: TGTGCCAGCAGCCAAGATTTGGGGCGTCAACTGTTTTTT. It encodes CASSQDLGRQLFF.

The chain employs TRBV7-6 and TRBJ2-5, with TRBD2 matching over 10 bases. With 5 bases clipped from V and 4 bases from J, the junction kept 7 bases outside the gene matches. CDR3 length equals 15 residues. CDR1 is SGHVS, CDR2 FNYEAQ, per germline. Here the CDR3 reads CASSPTERGGETQYF. CDR3 in DNA: TGTGCCAGCAGCCCCACTGAGCGGGGGGGAGAGACCCAGTACTTC.

The chain couples TRBV11-2 to TRBJ2-7; 7 bases match TRBD1. This CDR3 is 15 amino acids long. Trimming took 5 bases from V and 3 from J; bases not matched to a gene: 10. CDR1 and CDR2 from the germline V gene are SGHAT and FQNNGV. The CDR3 protein is CASSPGQVGVYEQYF. Here the CDR3 DNA reads TGTGCCAGCAGCCCCGGACAGGTTGGGGTCTACGAGCAGTACTTC.

J is TRBJ1-1 and V is TRBV7-6; the match to TRBD1 covers 7 bases. This CDR3 has 15 amino acids. Germline values: CDR1 SGHVS, CDR2 FNYEAQ. Losses at the gene ends were 6 bases for V and 5 bases for J; bases not matched to a gene: 12. The chain's CDR3 is CASSPLEGAGTEAFF. The CDR3 DNA is TGTGCCAGCAGTCCCTTGGAGGGGGCGGGAACTGAAGCTTTCTTT.

The J gene is TRBJ2-4, the V gene TRBV25-1; 7 positions agree with TRBD1. CDR3 length: 16 residues. V shed 6 bases and J 9 bases; nucleotides not matched to a gene: 17. Germline loops: CDR1 MGHDK, CDR2 SYGVNS. CDR3 sequence (DNA): TGTGCCAGCAGGGCCGGACAGGAATGGGTAAACGGCATTCAGTACTTC. The encoded protein is CASRAGQEWVNGIQYF.